This entry features one T cell receptor beta chain sequence. Its specificity is unknown. The CDR3 is made up of 15 amino acids. V was clipped by 3 bases and J by 1 base, with 10 bases between them. Germline loops: CDR1 LNHDA, CDR2 SQIVND (reference sequence). TCRdb's copy holds only in-frame clones and misses some; the assay was immunoSEQ multiplex PCR. This repertoire shows tens of thousands of clones, around 90% found once; its top ten account for about 11%. These data belong to a study of OX40 agonist ivuxolimab in advanced cancers. Study-wide results and caveats: Expanded clones belonging to CD8+ T cells outnumbered, on average, those of CD4+. Within 6 weeks, CD4+ and CD8+ blood T cells expanded clonally at 0.1 to 3.0 mg/kg. Some of the lowest clonal expansion was seen in partial responders at 0.1-3.0 mg/kg.

The material sequenced was CD4+ or CD8+ T cells sorted from blood, taken in a trial of the OX40 agonist ivuxolimab. The TCR was taken from an adult with an advanced solid tumor such as melanoma, head and neck, liver or kidney cancer. V and J are TRBV19 and TRBJ2-1, with a weak D call TRBD2 (5 bases). In nucleotides, the CDR3 is TGTGCCAGTAGTATCGCCGGGGTTTCCTACAATGAGCAGTTCTTC. This sequence encodes CASSIAGVSYNEQFF.